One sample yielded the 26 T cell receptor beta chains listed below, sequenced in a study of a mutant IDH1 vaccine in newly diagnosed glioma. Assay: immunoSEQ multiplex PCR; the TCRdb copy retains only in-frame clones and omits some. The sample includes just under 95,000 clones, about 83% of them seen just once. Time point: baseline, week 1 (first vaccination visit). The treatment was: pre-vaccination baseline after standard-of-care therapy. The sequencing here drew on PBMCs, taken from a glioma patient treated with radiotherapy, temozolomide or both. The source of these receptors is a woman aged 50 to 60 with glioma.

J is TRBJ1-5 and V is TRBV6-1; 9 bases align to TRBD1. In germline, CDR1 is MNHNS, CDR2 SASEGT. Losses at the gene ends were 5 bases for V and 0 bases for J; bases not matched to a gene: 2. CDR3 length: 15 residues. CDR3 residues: CASSQDRGSNQPQHF. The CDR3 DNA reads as TGTGCCAGCAGTCAGGACAGGGGTAGCAATCAGCCCCAGCATTTT.

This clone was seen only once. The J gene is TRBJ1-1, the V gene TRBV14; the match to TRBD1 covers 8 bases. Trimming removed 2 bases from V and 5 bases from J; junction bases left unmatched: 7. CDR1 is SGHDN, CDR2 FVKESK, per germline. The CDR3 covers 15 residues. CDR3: CASSQPDRARTEAFF. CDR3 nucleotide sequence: TGTGCCAGCAGCCAACCGGACAGGGCGAGGACTGAAGCTTTCTTT.

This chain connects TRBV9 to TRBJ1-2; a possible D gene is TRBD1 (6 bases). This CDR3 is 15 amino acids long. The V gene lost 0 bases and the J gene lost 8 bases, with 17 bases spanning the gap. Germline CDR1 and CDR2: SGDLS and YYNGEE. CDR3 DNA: TGTGCCAGCAGCGTAGCCGGGGGCGGGGGTTGGGGCTACACCTTC. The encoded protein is CASSVAGGGGWGYTF.

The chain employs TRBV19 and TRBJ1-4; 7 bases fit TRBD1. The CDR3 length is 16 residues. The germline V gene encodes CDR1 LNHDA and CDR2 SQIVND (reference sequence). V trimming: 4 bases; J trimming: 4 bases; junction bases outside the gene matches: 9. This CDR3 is CASSNGQEAYNEKLFF. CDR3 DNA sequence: TGTGCCAGTAGTAACGGACAGGAGGCCTATAATGAAAAACTGTTTTTT.

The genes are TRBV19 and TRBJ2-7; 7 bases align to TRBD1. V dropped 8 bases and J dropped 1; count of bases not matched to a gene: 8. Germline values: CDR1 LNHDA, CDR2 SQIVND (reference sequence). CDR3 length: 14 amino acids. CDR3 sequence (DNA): TGTGCCAGTGGAACCGGGACAGCGTCCTACGAGCAGTACTTC. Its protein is CASGTGTASYEQYF.

DNA of the CDR3: TGCGCCAGCAGCTTGGCCGACAGAGTGATCACCGGGGAGCTGTTTTTT. Amino acid sequence: CASSLADRVITGELFF. The V gene is TRBV5-1, the J gene TRBJ2-2; maybe TRBD1 (5 bases). The germline V and J ends were trimmed by 0 bases and 4 bases, with 13 bases remaining between them. The CDR3 runs to 16 residues. Germline CDR1 reads SGHRS; CDR2 reads YFSETQ.

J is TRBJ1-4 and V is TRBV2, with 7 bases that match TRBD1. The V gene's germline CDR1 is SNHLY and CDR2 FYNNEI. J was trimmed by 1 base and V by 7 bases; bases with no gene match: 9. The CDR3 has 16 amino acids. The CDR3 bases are TGTGCCAGCAATCGAAGGGGGCTAGAAACTAATGAAAAACTGTTTTTT. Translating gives CASNRRGLETNEKLFF. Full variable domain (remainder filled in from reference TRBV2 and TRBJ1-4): EPEVTQTPSHQVTQMGQEVILRCVPISNHLYFYWYRQILGQKVEFLVSFYNNEISEKSEIFDDQFSVERPDGSNFTLKIRSTKLEDSAMYFCASNRRGLETNEKLFFGSGTQLSVL.

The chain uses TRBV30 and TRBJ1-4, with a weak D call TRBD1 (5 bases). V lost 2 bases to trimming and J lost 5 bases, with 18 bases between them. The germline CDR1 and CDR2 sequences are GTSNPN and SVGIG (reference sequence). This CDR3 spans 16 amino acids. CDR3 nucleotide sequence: TGTGCCTGGAGTCTCGGGCAGGGAGGAGTAAATGAAAAACTGTTTTTT. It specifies CAWSLGQGGVNEKLFF.

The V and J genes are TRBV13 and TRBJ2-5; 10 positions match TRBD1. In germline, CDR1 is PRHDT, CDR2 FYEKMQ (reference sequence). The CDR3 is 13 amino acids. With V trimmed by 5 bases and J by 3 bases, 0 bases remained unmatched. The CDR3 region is CASSGTGEETQYF. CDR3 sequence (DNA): TGTGCCAGCAGCGGGACAGGGGAAGAGACCCAGTACTTC.

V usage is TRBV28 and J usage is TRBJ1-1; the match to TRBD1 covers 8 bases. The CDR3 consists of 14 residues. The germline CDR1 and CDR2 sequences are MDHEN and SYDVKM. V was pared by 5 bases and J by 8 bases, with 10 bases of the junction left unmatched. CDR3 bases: TGTGCCAGCAGTCCTCTTAGGGACAGGAAAGAAGCTTTCTTT. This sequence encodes CASSPLRDRKEAFF.

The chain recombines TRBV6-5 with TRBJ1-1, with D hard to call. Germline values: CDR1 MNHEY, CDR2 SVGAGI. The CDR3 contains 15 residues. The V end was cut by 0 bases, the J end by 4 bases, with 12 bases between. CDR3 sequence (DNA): TGTGCCAGCAGTTACTCGCCCGAGAGAGGCACTGAAGCTTTCTTT. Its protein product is CASSYSPERGTEAFF.

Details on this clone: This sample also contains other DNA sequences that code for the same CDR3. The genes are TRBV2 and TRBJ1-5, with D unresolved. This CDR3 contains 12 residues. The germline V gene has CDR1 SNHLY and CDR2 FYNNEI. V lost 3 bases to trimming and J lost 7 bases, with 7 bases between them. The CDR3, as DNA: TGTGCCAGCAGTGACCACGGACAGCCCCAGCATTTT. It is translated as CASSDHGQPQHF.

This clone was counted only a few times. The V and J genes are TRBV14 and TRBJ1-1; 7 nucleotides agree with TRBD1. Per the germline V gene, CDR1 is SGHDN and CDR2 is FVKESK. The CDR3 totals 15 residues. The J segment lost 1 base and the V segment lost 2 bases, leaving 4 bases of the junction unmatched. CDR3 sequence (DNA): TGTGCCAGCAGCCAAAGACAGGGCTCGAACACTGAAGCTTTCTTT. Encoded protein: CASSQRQGSNTEAFF.

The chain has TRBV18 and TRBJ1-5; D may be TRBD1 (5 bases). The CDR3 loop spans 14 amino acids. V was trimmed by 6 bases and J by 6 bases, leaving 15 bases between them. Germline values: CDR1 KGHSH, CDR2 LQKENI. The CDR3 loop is CASSGSGLSQPQHF. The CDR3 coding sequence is TGTGCCAGCTCGGGATCGGGGCTGAGTCAGCCCCAGCATTTT.

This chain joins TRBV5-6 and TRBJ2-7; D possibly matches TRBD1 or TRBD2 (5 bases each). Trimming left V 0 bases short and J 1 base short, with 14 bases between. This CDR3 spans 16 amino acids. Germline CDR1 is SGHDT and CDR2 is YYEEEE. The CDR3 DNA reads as TGTGCCAGCAGCTTGGGGGGACGGTACAATTCCTACGAGCAGTACTTC. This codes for CASSLGGRYNSYEQYF.

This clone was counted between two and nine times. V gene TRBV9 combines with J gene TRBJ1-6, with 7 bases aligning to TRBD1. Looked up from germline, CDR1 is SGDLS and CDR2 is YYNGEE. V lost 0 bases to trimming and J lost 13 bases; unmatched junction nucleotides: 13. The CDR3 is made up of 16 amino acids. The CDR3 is CASSVGEGAGRVPLHF. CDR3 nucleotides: TGTGCCAGCAGCGTAGGGGAGGGGGCAGGGAGGGTTCCCCTCCACTTT. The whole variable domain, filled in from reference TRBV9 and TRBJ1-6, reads DSGVTQTPKHLITATGQRVTLRCSPRSGDLSVYWYQQSLDQGLQFLIQYYNGEERAKGNILERFSAQQFPDLHSELNLSSLELGDSALYFCASSVGEGAGRVPLHFGNGTRLTVT.

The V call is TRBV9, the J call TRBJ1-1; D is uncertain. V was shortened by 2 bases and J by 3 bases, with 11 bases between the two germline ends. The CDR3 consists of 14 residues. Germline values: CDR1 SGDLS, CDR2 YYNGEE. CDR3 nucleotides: TGTGCCAGCAGCGTGTCAGCTGCATACACTGAAGCTTTCTTT. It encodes CASSVSAAYTEAFF.

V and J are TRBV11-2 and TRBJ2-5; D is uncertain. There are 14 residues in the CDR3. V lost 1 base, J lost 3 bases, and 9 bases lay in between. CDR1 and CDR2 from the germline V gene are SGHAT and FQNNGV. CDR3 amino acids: CASSLAPSEETQYF. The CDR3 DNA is TGTGCCAGCAGCTTAGCCCCTTCTGAAGAGACCCAGTACTTC.

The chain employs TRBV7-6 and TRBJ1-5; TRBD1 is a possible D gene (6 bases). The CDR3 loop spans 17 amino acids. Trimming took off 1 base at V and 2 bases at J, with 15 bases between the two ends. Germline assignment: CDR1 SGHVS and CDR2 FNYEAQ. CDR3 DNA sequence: TGTGCCAGCAGCTTAGTACAGGGTCAGGTCGGCAATCAGCCCCAGCATTTT. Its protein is CASSLVQGQVGNQPQHF.

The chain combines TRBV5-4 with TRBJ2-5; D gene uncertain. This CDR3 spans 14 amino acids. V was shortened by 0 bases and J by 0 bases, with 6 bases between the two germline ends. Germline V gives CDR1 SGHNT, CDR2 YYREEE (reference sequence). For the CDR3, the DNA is TGTGCCAGCAGCTTGGTTTCGAACCAAGAGACCCAGTACTTC. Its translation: CASSLVSNQETQYF. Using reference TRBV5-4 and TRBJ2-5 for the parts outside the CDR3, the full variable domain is ETGVTQSPTHLIKTRGQQVTLRCSSQSGHNTVSWYQQALGQGPQFIFQYYREEENGRGNFPPRFSGLQFPNYSSELNVNALELDDSALYLCASSLVSNQETQYFGPGTRLLVL.

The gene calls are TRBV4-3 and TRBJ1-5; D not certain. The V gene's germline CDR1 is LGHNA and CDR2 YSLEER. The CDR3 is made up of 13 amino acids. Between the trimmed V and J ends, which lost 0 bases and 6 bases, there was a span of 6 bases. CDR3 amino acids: CASSQDSGQPQHF. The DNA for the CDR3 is TGCGCCAGCAGCCAAGATTCGGGTCAGCCCCAGCATTTT.

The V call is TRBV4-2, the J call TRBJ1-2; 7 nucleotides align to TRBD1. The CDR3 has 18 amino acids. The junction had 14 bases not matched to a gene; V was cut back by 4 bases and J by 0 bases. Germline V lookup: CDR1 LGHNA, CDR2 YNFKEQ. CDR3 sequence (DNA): TGTGCCAGCAGCCCGAGTCAGGGCCGGGACAGCGCTAACTATGGCTACACCTTC. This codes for CASSPSQGRDSANYGYTF.

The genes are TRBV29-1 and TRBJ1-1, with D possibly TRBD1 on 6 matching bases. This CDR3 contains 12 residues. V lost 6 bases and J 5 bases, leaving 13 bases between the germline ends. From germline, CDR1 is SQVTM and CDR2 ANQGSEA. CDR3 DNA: TGCAGCGTGGCCGACAGGTTAACTGAAGCTTTCTTT. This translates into CSVADRLTEAFF.

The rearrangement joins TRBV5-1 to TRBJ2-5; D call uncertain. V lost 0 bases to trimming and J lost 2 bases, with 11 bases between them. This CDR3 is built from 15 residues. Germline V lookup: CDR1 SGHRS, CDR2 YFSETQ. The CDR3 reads CASSLVGSLQETQYF. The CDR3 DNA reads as TGCGCCAGCAGCTTGGTTGGTTCACTACAAGAGACCCAGTACTTC. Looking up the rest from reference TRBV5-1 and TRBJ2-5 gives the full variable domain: KAGVTQTPRYLIKTRGQQVTLSCSPISGHRSVSWYQQTPGQGLQFLFEYFSETQRNKGNFPGRFSGRQFSNSRSEMNVSTLELGDSALYLCASSLVGSLQETQYFGPGTRLLVL.

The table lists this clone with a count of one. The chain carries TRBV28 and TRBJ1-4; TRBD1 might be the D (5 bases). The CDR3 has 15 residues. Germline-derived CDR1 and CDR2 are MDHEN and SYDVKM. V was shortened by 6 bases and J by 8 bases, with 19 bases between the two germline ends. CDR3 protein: CASRPSARWGEKLFF. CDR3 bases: TGTGCCAGCAGGCCGAGTGCGCGGTGGGGGGAAAAACTGTTTTTT. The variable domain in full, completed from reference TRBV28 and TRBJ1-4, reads DVKVTQSSRYLVKRTGEKVFLECVQDMDHENMFWYRQDPGLGLRLIYFSYDVKMKEKGDIPEGYSVSREKKERFSLILESASTNQTSMYLCASRPSARWGEKLFFGSGTQLSVL.

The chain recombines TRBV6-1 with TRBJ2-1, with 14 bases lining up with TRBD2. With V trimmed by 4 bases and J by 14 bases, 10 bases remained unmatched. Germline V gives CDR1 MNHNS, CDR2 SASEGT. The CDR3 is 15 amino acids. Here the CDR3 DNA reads TGTGCCAGCAGTGCGGGACTAGCGGGGGCCATCGCGGAGTTCTTC. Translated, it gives CASSAGLAGAIAEFF.